The source of this T cell receptor (beta chain) is a study of T cell changes during pregnancy in multiple sclerosis. CDR3 size: 15 residues. Germline V lookup: CDR1 SEHNR, CDR2 FQNEAQ (reference sequence). V lost 6 bases, J lost 2 bases, and 14 bases lay in between. The table came from immunoSEQ multiplex PCR; TCRdb's copy has only in-frame clones and leaves some out. The sample records fewer than 40,000 clones, roughly 90% being singletons. The source was CD8+ T cells from peripheral blood mononuclear cells, collected after pregnancy. This TCR derives from a female donor with multiple sclerosis, enrolled in a pregnancy study. The chain recombines TRBV7-9 with TRBJ2-1, with D maybe TRBD1 (6 bases). The CDR3 DNA reads as TGTGCCAGCAGACCCCAGGGGTTGGCCTACAATGAGCAGTTCTTC. Its translation: CASRPQGLAYNEQFF.